This T cell receptor (beta chain) originates from a study of blood T cell repertoires in COVID-19. Using immunoSEQ multiplex PCR, the repertoire was profiled, and TCRdb retains in-frame clones only, with some absent. The data contain some 230,000 clones, roughly nine tenths of them singletons. The receptor comes from a woman between 18 and 29 years old in a cohort exposed to, infected with or recovered from COVID-19 (not recorded which). Sequenced material: PBMCs or T cells enriched from blood (not recorded which).

The chain's CDR3 is CASSSGLSSSYNSPLHF. The CDR3 DNA reads as TGTGCCAGCAGCTCCGGACTATCGAGCTCCTATAATTCACCCCTCCACTTT. V is TRBV5-4 and J is TRBJ1-6; D unclear. This CDR3 contains 17 residues. The V and J ends lost 3 bases and 0 bases respectively, with 13 bases between them. The germline V gene encodes CDR1 SGHNT and CDR2 YYREEE (reference sequence). Filled out from reference TRBV5-4 and TRBJ1-6, the complete variable domain reads ETGVTQSPTHLIKTRGQQVTLRCSSQSGHNTVSWYQQALGQGPQFIFQYYREEENGRGNFPPRFSGLQFPNYSSELNVNALELDDSALYLCASSSGLSSSYNSPLHFGNGTRLTVT.